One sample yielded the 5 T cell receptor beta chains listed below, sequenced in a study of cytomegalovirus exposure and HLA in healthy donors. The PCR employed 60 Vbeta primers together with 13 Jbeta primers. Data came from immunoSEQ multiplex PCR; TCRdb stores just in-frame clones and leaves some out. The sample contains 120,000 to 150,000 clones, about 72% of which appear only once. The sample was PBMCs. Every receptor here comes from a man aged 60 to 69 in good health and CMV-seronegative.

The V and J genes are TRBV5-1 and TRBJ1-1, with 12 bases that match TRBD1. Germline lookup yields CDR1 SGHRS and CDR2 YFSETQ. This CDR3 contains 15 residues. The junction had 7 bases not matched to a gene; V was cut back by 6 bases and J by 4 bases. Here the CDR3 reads CASTTGTGGLTEAFF. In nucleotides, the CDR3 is TGCGCCAGCACGACCGGGACAGGGGGCCTCACTGAAGCTTTCTTT.

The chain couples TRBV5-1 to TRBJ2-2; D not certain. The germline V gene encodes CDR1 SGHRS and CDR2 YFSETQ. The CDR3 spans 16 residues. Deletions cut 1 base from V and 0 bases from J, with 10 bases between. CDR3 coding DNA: TGCGCCAGCAGCTTGCCTAGAGATCCGAACACCGGGGAGCTGTTTTTT. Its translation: CASSLPRDPNTGELFF.

The DNA of the CDR3 is TGCAGCGTTGAAGATCTTCTGGGGGAGGGGGGCTACACCTTC. Translation: CSVEDLLGEGGYTF. The rearrangement links TRBV29-1 to TRBJ1-2; tentatively, D is TRBD1 (5 bases). CDR3 size: 14 residues. Germline V gene data show CDR1 as SQVTM and CDR2 as ANQGSEA. V lost 0 bases and J 8 bases, leaving 16 bases between the germline ends.

CDR3 protein: CASIHPSRGLNTEAFF. The CDR3 region has the DNA TGTGCCAGCATCCATCCCTCGAGGGGGCTGAACACTGAAGCTTTCTTT. The chain recombines TRBV28 with TRBJ1-1; 7 bases are a match to TRBD1. The CDR3 runs 16 residues. V dropped 7 bases and J dropped 0; count of bases not matched to a gene: 11. Germline CDR1 reads MDHEN; CDR2 reads SYDVKM.

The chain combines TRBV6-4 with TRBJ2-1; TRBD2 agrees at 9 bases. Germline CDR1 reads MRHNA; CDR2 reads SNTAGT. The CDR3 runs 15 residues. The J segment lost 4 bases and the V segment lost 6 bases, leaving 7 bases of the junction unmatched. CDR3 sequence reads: CASSVSGSGYNEQFF. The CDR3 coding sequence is TGTGCCAGCAGCGTTAGCGGGAGTGGTTACAATGAGCAGTTCTTC.